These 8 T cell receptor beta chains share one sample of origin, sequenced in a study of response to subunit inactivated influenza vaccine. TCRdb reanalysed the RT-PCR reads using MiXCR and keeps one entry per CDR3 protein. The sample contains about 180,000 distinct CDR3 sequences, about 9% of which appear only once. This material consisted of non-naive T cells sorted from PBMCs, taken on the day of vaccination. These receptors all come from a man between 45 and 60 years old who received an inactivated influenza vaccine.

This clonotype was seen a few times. CDR3 sequence: CASSSFFMSSTDTQYF. Here the CDR3 DNA reads TGTGCCAGCAGTTCCTTTTTTATGTCCAGCACAGATACGCAGTATTTT. The V call is TRBV28, the J call TRBJ2-3, with unresolved D. The germline V gene encodes CDR1 MDHEN and CDR2 SYDVKM. Trimming removed 4 bases from V and 0 bases from J, with 14 bases in between. This CDR3 has 16 amino acids.

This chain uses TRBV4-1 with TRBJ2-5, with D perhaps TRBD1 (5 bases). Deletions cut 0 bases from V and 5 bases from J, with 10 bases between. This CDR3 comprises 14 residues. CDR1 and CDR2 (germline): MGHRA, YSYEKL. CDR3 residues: CASSQEPRAETQYF. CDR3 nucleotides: TGCGCCAGCAGCCAAGAACCCAGGGCCGAGACCCAGTACTTC.

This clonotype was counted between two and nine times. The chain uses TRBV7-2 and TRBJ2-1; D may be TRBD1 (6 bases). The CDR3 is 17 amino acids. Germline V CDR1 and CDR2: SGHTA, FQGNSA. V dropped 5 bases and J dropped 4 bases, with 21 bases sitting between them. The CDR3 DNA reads TGTGCCAGCAGCGGCAGCACCGGGACACAAAGATACAATGAGCAGTTCTTC. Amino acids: CASSGSTGTQRYNEQFF.

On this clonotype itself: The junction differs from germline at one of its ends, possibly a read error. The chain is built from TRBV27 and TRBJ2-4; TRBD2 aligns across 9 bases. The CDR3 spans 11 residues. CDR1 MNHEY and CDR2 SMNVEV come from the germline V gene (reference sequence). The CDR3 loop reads CASTPGGRGDF. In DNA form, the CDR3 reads TGTGCCAGCACCCCCGGCGGGAGGGGAGACTTC.

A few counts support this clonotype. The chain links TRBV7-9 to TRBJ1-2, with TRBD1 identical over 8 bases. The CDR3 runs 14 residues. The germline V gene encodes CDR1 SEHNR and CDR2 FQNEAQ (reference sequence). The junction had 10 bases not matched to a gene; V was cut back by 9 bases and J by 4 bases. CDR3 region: CASLSGTGTYGYTF. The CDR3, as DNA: TGTGCCAGTCTAAGCGGGACAGGAACCTATGGCTACACCTTC.

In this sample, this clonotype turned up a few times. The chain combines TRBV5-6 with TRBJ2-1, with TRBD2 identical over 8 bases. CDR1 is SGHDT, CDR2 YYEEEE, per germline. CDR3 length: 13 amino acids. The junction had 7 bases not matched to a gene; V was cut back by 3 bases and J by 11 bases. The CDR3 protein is CASSSTSGRKQFF. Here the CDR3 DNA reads TGTGCCAGCAGCTCCACTAGCGGTAGAAAGCAGTTCTTC.

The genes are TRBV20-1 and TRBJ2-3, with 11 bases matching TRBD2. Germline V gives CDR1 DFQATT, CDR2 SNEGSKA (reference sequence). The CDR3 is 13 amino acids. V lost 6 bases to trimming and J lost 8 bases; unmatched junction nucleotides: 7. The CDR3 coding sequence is TGCAGTGCCGTAGCGGGAGGGCACTCTACGCAGTATTTT. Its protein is CSAVAGGHSTQYF.

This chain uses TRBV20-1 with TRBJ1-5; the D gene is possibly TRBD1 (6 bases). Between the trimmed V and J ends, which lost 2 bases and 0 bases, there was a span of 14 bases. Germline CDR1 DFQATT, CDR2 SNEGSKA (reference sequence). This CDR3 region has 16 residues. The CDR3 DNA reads TGCAGTGCTAGACCTCTGGGGGCGTATAGCAATCAGCCCCAGCATTTT. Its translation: CSARPLGAYSNQPQHF.